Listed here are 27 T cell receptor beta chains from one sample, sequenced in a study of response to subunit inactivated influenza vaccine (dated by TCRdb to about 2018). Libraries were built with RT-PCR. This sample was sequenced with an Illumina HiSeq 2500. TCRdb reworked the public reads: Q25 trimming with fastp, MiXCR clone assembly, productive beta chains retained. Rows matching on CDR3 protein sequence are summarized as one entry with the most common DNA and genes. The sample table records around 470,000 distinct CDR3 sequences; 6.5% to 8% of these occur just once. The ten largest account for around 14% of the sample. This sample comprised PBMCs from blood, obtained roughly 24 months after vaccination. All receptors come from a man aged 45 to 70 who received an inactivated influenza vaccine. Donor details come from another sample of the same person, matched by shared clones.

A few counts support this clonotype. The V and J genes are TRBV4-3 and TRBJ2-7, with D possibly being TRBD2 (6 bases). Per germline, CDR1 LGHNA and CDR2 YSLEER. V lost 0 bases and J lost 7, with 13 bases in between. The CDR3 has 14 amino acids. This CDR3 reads CASSQDLGTREQYF. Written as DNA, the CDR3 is TGCGCCAGCAGCCAAGATTTGGGGACTCGGGAGCAGTACTTC.

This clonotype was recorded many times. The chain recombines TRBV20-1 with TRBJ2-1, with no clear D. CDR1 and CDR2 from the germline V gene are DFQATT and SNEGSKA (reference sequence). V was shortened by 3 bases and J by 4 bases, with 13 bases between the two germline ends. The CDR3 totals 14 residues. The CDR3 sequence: CSASLTRFYNEQFF. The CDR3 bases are TGCAGTGCTAGTCTAACACGGTTTTACAATGAGCAGTTCTTC.

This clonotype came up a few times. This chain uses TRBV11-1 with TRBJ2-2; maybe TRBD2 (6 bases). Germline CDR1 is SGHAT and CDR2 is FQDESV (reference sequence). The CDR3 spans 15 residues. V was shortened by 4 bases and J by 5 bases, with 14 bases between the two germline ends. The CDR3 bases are TGTGCCAGCAGCTGGGCGACTGGGGGGACCGGGGAGCTGTTTTTT. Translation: CASSWATGGTGELFF.

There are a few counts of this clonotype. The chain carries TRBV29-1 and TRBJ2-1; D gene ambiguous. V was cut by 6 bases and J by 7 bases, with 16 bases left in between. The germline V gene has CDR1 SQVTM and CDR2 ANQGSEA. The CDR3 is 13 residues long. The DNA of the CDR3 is TGCAGCGTGACGACCCTATCGTATAATGAGCAGTTCTTC. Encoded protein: CSVTTLSYNEQFF.

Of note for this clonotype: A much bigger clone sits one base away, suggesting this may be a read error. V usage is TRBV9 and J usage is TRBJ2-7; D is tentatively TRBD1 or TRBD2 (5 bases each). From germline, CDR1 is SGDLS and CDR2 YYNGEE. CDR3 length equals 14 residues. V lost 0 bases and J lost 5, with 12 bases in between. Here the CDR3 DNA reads TGTGCCAGCAGCGTAGAGCCTAGCAGGGACGAGCAGTACGTC. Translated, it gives CASSVEPSRDEQYV.

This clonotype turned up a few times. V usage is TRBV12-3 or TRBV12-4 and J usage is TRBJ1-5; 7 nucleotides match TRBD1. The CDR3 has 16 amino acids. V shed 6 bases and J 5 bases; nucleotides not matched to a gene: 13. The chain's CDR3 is CASSRPGSQGDQPQHF. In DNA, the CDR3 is TGTGCCAGCAGCCGACCGGGCTCCCAGGGGGATCAGCCCCAGCATTTT.

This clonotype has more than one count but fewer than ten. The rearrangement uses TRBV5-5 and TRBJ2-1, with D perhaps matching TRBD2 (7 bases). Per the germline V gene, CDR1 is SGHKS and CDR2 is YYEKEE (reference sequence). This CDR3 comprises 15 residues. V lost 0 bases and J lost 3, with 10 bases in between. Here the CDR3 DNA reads TGTGCCAGCAGCTTGGAGGGAGGGGGCTACAATGAGCAGTTCTTC. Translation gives CASSLEGGGYNEQFF.

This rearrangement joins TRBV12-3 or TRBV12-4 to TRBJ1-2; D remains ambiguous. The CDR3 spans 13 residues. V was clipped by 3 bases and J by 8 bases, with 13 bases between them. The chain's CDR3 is CASSLPPTPGYTF. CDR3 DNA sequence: TGTGCCAGCAGTTTGCCCCCCACCCCAGGCTACACCTTC.

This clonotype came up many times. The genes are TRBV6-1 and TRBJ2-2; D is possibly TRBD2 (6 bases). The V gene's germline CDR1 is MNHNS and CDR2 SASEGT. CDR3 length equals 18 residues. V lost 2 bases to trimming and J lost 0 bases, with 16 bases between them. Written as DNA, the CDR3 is TGTGCCAGCAGTGAATACCGAGTGGGAGGCGCGAACACCGGGGAGCTGTTTTTT. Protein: CASSEYRVGGANTGELFF.

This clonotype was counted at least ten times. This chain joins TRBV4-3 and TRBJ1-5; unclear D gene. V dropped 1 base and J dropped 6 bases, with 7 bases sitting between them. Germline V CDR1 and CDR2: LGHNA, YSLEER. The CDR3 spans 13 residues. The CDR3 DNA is TGCGCCAGCAGCCAAGGGGAAGGTCAGCCCCAGCATTTT. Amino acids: CASSQGEGQPQHF.

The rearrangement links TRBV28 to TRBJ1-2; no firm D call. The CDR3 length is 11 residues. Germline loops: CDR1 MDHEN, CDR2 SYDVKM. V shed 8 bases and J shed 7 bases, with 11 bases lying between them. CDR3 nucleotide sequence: TGTGCCAGCTCACGAGGTTCTGGCTACACCTTC. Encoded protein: CASSRGSGYTF.

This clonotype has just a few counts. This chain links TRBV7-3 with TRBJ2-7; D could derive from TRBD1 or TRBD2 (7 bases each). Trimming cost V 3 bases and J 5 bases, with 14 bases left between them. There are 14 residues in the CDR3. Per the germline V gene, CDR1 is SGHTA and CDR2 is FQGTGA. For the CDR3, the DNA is TGTGCCAGCAGCTTTACAGGGGAGGGGGACGAGCAGTACTTC. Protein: CASSFTGEGDEQYF.

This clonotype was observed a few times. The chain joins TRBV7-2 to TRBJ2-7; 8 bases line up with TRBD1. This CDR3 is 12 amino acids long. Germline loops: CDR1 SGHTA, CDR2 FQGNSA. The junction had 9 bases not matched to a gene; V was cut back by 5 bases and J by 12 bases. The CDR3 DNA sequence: TGTGCCAGCAGCGCATCCCGGGACAGGTTGTACTTC. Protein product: CASSASRDRLYF.

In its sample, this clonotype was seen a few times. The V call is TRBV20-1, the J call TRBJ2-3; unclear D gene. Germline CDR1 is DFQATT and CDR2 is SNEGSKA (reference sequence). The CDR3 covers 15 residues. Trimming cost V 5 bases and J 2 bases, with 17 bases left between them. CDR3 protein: CSAPIPPFITDTQYF. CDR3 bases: TGCAGTGCTCCCATACCACCCTTTATCACAGATACGCAGTATTTT.

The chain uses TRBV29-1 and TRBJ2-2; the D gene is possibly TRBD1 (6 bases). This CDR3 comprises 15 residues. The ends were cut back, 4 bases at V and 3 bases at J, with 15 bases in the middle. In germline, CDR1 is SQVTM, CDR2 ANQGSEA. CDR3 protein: CSVAPRGLDTGELFF. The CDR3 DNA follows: TGCAGCGTTGCCCCCAGGGGATTGGACACCGGGGAGCTGTTTTTT.

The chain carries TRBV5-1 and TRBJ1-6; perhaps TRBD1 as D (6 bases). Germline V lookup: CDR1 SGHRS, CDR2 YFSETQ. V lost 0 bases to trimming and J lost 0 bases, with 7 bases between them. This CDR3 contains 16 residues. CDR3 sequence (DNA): TGCGCCAGCAGCTTGGAAGGGGGCTCCTATAATTCACCCCTCCACTTT. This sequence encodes CASSLEGGSYNSPLHF.

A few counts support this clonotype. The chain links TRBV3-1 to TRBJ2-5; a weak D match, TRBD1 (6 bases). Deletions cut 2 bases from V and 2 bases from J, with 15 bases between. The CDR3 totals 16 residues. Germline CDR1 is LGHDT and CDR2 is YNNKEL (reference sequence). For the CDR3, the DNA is TGTGCCAGCAGCCAAAAAGCAGGGGCTATTCAAGAGACCCAGTACTTC. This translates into CASSQKAGAIQETQYF.

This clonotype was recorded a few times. DNA of the CDR3: TGCAGTGCTAGAGATCTGGACAGGGATAGAGACGAGCAGTACTTC. This sequence encodes CSARDLDRDRDEQYF. This chain joins TRBV20-1 and TRBJ2-7; 8 bases line up with TRBD1. The germline gives CDR1 DFQATT, CDR2 SNEGSKA (reference sequence). The ends lost 0 bases at V and 5 bases at J; junction bases unmatched: 9. CDR3 length: 15 amino acids.

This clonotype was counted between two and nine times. This CDR3 reads CATSRGARDAETQYF. CDR3 sequence (DNA): TGTGCCACCAGCAGAGGAGCCAGGGACGCGGAGACCCAGTACTTC. The chain has TRBV15 and TRBJ2-5; perhaps D is TRBD1 or TRBD2 (5 bases each). There are 15 residues in the CDR3. CDR1 LNHNV and CDR2 YYDKDF come from the germline V gene (reference sequence). V was trimmed by 1 base and J by 5 bases, leaving 14 bases between them.

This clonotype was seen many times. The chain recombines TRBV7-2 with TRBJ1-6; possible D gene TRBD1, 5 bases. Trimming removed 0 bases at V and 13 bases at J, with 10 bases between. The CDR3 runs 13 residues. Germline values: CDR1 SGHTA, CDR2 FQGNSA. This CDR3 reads CASSLAGRGPLHF. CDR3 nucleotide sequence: TGTGCCAGCAGCTTAGCGGGACGTGGCCCCCTCCACTTT.

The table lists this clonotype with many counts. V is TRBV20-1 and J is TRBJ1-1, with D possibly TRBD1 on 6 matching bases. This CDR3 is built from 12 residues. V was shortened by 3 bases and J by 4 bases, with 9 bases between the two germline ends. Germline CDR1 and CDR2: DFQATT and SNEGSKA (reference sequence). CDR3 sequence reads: CSARDRPTEAFF. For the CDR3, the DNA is TGCAGTGCTAGGGACAGACCCACTGAAGCTTTCTTT.

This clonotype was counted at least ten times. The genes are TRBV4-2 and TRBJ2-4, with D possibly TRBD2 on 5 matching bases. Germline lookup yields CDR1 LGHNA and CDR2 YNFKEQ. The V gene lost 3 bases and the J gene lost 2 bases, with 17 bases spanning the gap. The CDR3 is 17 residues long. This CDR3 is CASSQEDMRVTKNIQYF. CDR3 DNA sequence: TGTGCCAGCAGCCAGGAAGATATGAGGGTTACCAAAAACATTCAGTACTTC.

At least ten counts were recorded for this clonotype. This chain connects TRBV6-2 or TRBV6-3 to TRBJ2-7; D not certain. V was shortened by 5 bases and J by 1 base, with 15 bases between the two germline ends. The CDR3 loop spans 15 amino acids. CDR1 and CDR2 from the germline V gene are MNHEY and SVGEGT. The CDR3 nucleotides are TGTGCCAGCAGTCTCTCCCCGGATCGATCCTACGAGCAGTACTTC. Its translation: CASSLSPDRSYEQYF.

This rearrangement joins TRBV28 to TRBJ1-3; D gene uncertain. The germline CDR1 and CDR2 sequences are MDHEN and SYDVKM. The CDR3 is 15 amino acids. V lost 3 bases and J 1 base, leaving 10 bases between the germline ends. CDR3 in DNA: TGTGCCAGCAGTTTCCCGGGAGAATCTGGAAACACCATATATTTT. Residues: CASSFPGESGNTIYF.

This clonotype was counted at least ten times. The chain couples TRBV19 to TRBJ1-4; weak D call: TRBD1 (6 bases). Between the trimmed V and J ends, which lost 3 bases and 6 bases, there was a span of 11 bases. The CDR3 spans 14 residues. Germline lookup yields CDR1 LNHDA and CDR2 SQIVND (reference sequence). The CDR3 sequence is CASSIWGRDEKLFF. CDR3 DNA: TGTGCCAGTAGTATTTGGGGGCGTGATGAAAAACTGTTTTTT.

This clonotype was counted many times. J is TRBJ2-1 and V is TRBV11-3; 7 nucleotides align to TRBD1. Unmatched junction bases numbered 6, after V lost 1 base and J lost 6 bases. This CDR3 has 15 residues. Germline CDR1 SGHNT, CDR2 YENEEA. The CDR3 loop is CASSLVAGGSNEQFF. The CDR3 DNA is TGTGCCAGCAGCTTAGTAGCAGGGGGAAGCAATGAGCAGTTCTTC.

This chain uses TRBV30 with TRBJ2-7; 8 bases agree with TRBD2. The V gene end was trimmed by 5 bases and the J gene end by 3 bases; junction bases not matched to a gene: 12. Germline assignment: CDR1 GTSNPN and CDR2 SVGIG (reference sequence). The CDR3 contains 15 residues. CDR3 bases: TGTGCCTGGTCCCCAGGTAGCGGGACCTACTACGAGCAGTACTTC. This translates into CAWSPGSGTYYEQYF.